What follows are 2 T cell receptor beta chains derived from one specimen sequenced in a study of cytomegalovirus exposure and HLA in healthy donors. PCR involved 60 Vbeta and 13 Jbeta primers. Profiled with immunoSEQ multiplex PCR; TCRdb holds only in-frame clones, not every one. The table lists over 50,000 clones, 70% to 80% of them singletons. Sequencing was carried out using PBMCs. These receptors came from a man aged 45-65 years in good health and CMV-seropositive.

This clone was seen a few times. V is TRBV19 and J is TRBJ1-1; 11 positions match TRBD1. The CDR3 consists of 15 residues. Per the germline V gene, CDR1 is LNHDA and CDR2 is SQIVND (reference sequence). V was clipped by 5 bases and J by 4 bases; unmatched bases: 6. CDR3 sequence: CASSEPGTGGTEAFF. The CDR3 DNA follows: TGTGCCAGTAGTGAACCCGGGACAGGGGGCACTGAAGCTTTCTTT.

This chain joins TRBV6-1 and TRBJ2-7; 8 nucleotides agree with TRBD1. Germline CDR1 is MNHNS and CDR2 is SASEGT. V gave up 3 bases and J gave up 2 bases; unmatched junction bases: 6. This CDR3 is 15 amino acids long. The CDR3 sequence is CASSDLSDRAYEQYF. CDR3 coding DNA: TGTGCCAGCAGTGACCTGTCGGACAGGGCCTACGAGCAGTACTTC.